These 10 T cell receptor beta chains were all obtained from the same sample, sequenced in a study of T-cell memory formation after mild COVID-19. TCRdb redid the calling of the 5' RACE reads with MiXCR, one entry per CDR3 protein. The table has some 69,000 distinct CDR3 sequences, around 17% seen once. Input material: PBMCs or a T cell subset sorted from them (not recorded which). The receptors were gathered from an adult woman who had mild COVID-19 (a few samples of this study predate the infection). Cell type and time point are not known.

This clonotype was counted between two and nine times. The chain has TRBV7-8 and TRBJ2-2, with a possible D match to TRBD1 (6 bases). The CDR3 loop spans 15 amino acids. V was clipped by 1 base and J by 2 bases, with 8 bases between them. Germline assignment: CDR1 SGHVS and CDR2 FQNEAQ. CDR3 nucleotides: TGTGCCAGCAGCTTAGAGACAGGAAACACCGGGGAGCTGTTTTTT. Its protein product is CASSLETGNTGELFF.

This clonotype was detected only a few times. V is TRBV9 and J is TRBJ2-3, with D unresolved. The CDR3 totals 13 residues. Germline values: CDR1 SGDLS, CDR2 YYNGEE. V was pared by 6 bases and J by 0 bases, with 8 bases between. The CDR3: CASNGLSTDTQYF. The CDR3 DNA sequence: TGTGCCAGCAACGGGCTAAGCACAGATACGCAGTATTTT.

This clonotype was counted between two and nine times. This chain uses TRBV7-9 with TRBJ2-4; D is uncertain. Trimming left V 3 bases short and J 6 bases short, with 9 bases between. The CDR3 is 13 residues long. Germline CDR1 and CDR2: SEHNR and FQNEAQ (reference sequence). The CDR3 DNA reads TGTGCCAGCAGCTTGCGAGAAGCAAACATTCAGTACTTC. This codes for CASSLREANIQYF.

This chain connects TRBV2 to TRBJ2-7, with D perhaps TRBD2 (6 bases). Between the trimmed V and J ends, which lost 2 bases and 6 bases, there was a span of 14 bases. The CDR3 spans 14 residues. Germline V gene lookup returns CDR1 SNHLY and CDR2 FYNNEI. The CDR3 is CASSERLGGREQYF. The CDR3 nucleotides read TGTGCCAGCAGTGAACGACTAGGAGGTCGCGAGCAGTACTTC.

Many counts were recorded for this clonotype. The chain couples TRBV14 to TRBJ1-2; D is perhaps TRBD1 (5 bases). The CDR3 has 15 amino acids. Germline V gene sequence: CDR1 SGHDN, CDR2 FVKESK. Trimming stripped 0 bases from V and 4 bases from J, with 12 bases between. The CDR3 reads CASSQEWGKSYGYTF. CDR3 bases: TGTGCCAGCAGCCAAGAGTGGGGGAAAAGCTATGGCTACACCTTC.

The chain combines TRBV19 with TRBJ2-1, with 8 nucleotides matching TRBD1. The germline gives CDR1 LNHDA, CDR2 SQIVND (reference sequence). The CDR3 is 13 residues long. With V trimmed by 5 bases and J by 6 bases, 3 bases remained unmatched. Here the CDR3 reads CASSYGQGNEQFF. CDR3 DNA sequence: TGTGCCAGTAGTTACGGACAGGGCAATGAGCAGTTCTTC. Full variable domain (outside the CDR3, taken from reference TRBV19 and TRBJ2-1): DGGITQSPKYLFRKEGQNVTLSCEQNLNHDAMYWYRQDPGQGLRLIYYSQIVNDFQKGDIAEGYSVSREKKESFPLTVTSAQKNPTAFYLCASSYGQGNEQFFGPGTRLTVL.

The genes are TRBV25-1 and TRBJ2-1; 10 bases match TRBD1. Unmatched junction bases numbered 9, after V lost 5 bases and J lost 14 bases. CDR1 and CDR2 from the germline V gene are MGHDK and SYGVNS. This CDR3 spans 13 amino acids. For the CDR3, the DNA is TGTGCCAGCAGTAATTCCGTGACAGGGGGCGAGTTCTTC. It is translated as CASSNSVTGGEFF.

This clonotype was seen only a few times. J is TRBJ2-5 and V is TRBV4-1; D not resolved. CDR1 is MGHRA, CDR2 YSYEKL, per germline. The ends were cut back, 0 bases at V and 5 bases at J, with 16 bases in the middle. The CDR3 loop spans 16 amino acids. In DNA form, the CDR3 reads TGCGCCAGCAGCCAAGATAACTCCCTAAAAGGGGAGACCCAGTACTTC. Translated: CASSQDNSLKGETQYF.

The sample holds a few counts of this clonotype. The CDR3 sequence is CASSERAGEAFF. CDR3 sequence (DNA): TGTGCCAGCAGTGAAAGGGCGGGTGAAGCTTTCTTT. J is TRBJ1-1 and V is TRBV25-1; the D is unclear. The CDR3 has 12 residues. From germline, CDR1 is MGHDK and CDR2 SYGVNS. Trimming took 2 bases from V and 7 from J, leaving 8 bases between them.

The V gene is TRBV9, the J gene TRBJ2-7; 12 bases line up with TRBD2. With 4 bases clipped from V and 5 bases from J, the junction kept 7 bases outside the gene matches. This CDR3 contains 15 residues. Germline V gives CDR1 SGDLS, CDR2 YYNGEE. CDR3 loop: CASSRGLAGSNEQYF. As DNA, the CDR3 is TGTGCCAGCAGCAGGGGACTAGCGGGTTCCAACGAGCAGTACTTC. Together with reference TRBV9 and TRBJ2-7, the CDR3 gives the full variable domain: DSGVTQTPKHLITATGQRVTLRCSPRSGDLSVYWYQQSLDQGLQFLIQYYNGEERAKGNILERFSAQQFPDLHSELNLSSLELGDSALYFCASSRGLAGSNEQYFGPGTRLTVT.